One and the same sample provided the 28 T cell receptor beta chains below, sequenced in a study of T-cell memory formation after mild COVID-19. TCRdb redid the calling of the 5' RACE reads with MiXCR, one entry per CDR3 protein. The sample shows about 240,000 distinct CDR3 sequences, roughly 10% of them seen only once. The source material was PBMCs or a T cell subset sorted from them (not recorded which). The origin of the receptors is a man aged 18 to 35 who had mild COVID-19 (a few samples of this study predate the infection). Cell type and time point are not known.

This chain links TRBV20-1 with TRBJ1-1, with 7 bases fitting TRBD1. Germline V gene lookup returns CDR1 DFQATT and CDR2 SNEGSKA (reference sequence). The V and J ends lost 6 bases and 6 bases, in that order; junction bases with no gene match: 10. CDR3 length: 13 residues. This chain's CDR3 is CSAPGGVSPEAFF. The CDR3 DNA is TGCAGTGCCCCAGGGGGGGTCTCCCCTGAAGCTTTCTTT.

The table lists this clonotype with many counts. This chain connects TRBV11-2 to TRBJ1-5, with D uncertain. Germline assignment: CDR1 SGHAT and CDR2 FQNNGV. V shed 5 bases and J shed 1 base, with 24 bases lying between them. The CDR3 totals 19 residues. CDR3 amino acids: CASSPTGSPGSGSNQPQHF. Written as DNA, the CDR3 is TGTGCCAGCAGCCCGACCGGGTCACCCGGATCCGGGAGCAATCAGCCCCAGCATTTT.

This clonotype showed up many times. The CDR3 sequence: CASSLDTYNSPLHF. In DNA, the CDR3 is TGCGCCAGCAGCTTGGACACCTATAATTCACCCCTCCACTTT. The rearrangement links TRBV5-1 to TRBJ1-6, with no clear D. From germline, CDR1 is SGHRS and CDR2 YFSETQ. V dropped 0 bases and J dropped 2 bases, with 3 bases sitting between them. The CDR3 extends over 14 amino acids.

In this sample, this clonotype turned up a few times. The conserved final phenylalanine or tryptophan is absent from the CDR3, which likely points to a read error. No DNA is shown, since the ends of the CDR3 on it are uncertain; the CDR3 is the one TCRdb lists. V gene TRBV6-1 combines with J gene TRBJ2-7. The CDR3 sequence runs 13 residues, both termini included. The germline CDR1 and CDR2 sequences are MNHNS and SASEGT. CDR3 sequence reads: CASSVEETTRILS.

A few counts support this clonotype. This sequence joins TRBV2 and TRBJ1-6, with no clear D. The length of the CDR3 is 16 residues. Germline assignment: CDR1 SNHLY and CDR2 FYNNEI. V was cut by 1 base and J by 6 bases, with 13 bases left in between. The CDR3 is CASSEGLPRSNSPLHF. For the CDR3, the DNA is TGTGCCAGCAGTGAAGGACTCCCCAGGTCTAATTCACCCCTCCACTTT. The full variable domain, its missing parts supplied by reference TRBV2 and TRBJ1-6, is EPEVTQTPSHQVTQMGQEVILRCVPISNHLYFYWYRQILGQKVEFLVSFYNNEISEKSEIFDDQFSVERPDGSNFTLKIRSTKLEDSAMYFCASSEGLPRSNSPLHFGNGTRLTVT.

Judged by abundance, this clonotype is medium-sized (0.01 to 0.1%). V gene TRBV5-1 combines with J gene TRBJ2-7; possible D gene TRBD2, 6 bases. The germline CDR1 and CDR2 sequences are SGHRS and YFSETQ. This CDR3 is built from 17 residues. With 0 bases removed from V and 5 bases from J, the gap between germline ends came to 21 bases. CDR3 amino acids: CASSLGWASGGKDEQYF. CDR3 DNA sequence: TGCGCCAGCAGCTTGGGATGGGCGTCTGGGGGGAAGGACGAGCAGTACTTC. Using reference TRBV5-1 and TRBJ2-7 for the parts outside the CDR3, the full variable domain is KAGVTQTPRYLIKTRGQQVTLSCSPISGHRSVSWYQQTPGQGLQFLFEYFSETQRNKGNFPGRFSGRQFSNSRSEMNVSTLELGDSALYLCASSLGWASGGKDEQYFGPGTRLTVT.

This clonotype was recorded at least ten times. CDR3 bases: TGTGCCAGCAGCTTACAACCGAACACTGAAGCTTTCTTT. Translation gives CASSLQPNTEAFF. The chain links TRBV7-2 to TRBJ1-1, with D uncertain. The germline CDR1 and CDR2 sequences are SGHTA and FQGNSA. The CDR3 is 13 amino acids. Trimming left V 2 bases short and J 1 base short, with 5 bases between. The variable domain in full, completed from reference TRBV7-2 and TRBJ1-1, reads GAGVSQSPSNKVTEKGKDVELRCDPISGHTALYWYRQSLGQGLEFLIYFQGNSAPDKSGLPSDRFSAERTGGSVSTLTIQRTQQEDSAVYLCASSLQPNTEAFFGQGTRLTVV.

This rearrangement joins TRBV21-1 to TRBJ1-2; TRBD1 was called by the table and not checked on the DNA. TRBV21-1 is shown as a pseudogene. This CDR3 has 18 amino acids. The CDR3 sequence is CASSKEQGGLVRNYGYTF. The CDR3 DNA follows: TGTGCCAGCAGCAAAGAACAGGGTGGTTTAGTCCGTAACTATGGCTACACCTTC.

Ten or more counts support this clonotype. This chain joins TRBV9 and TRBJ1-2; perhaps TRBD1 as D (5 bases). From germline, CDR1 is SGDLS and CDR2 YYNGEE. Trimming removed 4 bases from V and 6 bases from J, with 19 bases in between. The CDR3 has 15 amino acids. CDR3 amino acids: CASSPGGRGGDGYTF. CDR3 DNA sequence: TGTGCCAGCAGCCCCGGTGGTAGGGGCGGCGATGGCTACACCTTC. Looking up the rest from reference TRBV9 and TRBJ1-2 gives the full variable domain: DSGVTQTPKHLITATGQRVTLRCSPRSGDLSVYWYQQSLDQGLQFLIQYYNGEERAKGNILERFSAQQFPDLHSELNLSSLELGDSALYFCASSPGGRGGDGYTFGSGTRLTVV.

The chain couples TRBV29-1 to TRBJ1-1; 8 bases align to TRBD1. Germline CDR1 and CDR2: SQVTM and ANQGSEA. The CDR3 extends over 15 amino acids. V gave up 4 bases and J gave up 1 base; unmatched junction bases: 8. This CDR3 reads CSVGRGQERNTEAFF. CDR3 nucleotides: TGCAGCGTTGGCCGGGGACAGGAGAGGAACACTGAAGCTTTCTTT.

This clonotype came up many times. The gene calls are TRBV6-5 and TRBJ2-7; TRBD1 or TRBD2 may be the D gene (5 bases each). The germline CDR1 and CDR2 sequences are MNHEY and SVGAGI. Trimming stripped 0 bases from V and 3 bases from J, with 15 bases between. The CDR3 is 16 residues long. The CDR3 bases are TGTGCCAGCAGTTACTCGGGGGTTGATGCTTTCTACGAGCAGTACTTC. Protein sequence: CASSYSGVDAFYEQYF.

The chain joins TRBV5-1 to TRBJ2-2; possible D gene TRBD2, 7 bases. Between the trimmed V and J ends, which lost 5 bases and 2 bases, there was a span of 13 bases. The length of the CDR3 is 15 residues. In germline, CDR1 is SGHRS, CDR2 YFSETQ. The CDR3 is CASRRTGGNTGELFF. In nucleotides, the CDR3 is TGCGCCAGCAGGAGGACGGGGGGCAACACCGGGGAGCTGTTTTTT.

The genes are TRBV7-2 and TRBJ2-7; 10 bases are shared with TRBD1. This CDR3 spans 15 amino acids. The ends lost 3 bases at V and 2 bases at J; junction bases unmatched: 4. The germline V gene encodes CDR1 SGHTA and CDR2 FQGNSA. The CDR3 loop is CASSFAGTGAYEQYF. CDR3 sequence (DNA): TGTGCCAGCAGCTTCGCCGGGACAGGGGCCTACGAGCAGTACTTC.

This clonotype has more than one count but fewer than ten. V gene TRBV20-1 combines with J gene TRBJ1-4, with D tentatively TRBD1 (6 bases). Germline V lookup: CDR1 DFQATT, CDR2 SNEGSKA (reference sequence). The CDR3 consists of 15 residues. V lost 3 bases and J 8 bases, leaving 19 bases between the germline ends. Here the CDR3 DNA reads TGCAGTGCTAGGCCGAAACGGGGGCTGGAGGAAAAACTGTTTTTT. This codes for CSARPKRGLEEKLFF.

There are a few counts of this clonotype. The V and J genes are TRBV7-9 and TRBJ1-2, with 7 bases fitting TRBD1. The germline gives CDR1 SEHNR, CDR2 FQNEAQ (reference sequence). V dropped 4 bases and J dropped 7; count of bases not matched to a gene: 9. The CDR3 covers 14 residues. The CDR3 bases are TGTGCCAGCAGCTCGACAGGGAACCCTCTTGGCTACACCTTC. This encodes CASSSTGNPLGYTF.

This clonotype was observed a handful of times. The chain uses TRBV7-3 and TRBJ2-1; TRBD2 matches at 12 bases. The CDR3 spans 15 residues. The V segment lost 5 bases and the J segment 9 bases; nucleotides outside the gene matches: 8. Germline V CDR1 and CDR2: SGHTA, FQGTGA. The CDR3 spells CASSPSSGGAREQFF. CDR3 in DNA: TGTGCCAGCAGCCCCTCTAGCGGGGGGGCGCGTGAGCAGTTCTTC. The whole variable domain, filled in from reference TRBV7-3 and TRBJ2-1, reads GAGVSQTPSNKVTEKGKYVELRCDPISGHTALYWYRQSLGQGPEFLIYFQGTGAADDSGLPNDRFFAVRPEGSVSTLKIQRTERGDSAVYLCASSPSSGGAREQFFGPGTRLTVL.

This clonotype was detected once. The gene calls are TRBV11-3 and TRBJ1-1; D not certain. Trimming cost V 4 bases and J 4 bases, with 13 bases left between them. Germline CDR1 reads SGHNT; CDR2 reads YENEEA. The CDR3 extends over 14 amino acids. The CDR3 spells CASSSSGDSTEAFF. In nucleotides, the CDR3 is TGTGCCAGCAGCTCATCTGGGGATAGCACTGAAGCTTTCTTT.

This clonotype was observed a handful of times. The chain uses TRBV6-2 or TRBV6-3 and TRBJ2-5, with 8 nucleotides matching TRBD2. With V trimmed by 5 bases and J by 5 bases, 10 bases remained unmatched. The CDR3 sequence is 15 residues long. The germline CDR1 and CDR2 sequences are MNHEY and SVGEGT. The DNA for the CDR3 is TGTGCCAGCAGTAGTGCCTTAGCGGGGTGGGAGACCCAGTACTTC. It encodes CASSSALAGWETQYF.

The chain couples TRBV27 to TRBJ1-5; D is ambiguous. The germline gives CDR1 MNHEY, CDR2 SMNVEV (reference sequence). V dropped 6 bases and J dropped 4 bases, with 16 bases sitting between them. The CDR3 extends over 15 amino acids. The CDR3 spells CASSPIRGGNQPQHF. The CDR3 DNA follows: TGTGCCAGCAGCCCCATCCGGGGAGGGAATCAGCCCCAGCATTTT.

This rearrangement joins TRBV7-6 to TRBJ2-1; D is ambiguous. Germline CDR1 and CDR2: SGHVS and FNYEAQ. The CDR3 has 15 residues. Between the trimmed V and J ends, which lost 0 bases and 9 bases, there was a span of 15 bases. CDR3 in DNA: TGTGCCAGCAGCTTAGCCGGGTCCCCTGTGGGTGAGCAGTTCTTC. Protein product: CASSLAGSPVGEQFF.

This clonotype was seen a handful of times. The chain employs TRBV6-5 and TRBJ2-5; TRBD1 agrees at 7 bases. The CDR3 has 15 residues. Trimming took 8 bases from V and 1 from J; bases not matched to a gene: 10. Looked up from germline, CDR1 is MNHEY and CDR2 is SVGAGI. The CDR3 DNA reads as TGTGCCAGCGGCGCTAGGACAGGTGTCCAAGAGACCCAGTACTTC. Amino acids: CASGARTGVQETQYF.

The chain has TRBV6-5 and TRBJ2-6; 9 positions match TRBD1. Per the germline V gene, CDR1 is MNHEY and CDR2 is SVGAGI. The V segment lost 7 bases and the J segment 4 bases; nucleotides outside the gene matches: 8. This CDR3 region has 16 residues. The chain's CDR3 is CASTPTGGTGANVLTF. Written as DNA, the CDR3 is TGTGCCAGCACGCCCACAGGGGGCACCGGGGCCAACGTCCTGACTTTC.

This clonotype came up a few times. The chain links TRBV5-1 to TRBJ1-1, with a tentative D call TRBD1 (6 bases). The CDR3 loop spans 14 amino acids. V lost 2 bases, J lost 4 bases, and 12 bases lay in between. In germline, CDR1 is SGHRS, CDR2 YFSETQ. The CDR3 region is CASSFSGRGTEAFF. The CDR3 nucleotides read TGCGCCAGCAGCTTTTCAGGCAGGGGCACTGAAGCTTTCTTT.

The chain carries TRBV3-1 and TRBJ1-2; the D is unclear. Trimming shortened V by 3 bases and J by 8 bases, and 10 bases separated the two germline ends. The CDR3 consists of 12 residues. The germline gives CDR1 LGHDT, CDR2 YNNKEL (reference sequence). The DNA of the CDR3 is TGTGCCAGCAGCCAGGGCATCCGGGGCTACACCTTC. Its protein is CASSQGIRGYTF.

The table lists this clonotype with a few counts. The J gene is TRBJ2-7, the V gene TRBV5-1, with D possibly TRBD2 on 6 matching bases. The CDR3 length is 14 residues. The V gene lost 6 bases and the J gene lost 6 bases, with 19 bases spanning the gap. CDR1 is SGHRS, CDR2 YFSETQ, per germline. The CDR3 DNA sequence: TGCGCCAGCACCCTGAGAGGGGAGGCAGCCGAGCAGTACTTC. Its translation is CASTLRGEAAEQYF.

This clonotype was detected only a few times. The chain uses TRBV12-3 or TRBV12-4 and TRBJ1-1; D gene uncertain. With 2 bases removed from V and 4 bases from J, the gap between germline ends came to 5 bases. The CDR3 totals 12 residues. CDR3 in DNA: TGTGCCAGCAGTTTAAGCGTCACTGAAGCTTTCTTT. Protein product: CASSLSVTEAFF.

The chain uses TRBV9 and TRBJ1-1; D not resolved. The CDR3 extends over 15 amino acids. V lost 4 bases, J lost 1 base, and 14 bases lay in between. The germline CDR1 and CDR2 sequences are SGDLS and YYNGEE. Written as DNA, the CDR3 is TGTGCCAGCAGCCCCAGCGGGCATACGAACACTGAAGCTTTCTTT. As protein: CASSPSGHTNTEAFF. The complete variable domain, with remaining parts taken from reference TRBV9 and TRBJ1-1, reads DSGVTQTPKHLITATGQRVTLRCSPRSGDLSVYWYQQSLDQGLQFLIQYYNGEERAKGNILERFSAQQFPDLHSELNLSSLELGDSALYFCASSPSGHTNTEAFFGQGTRLTVV.

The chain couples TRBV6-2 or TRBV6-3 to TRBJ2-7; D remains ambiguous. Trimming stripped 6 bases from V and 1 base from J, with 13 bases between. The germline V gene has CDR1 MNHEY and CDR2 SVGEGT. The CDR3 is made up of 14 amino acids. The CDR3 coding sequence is TGTGCCAGCAGCAACACCCAGAATTCCTACGAGCAGTACTTC. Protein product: CASSNTQNSYEQYF.